Reported below is one TCR beta chain. What it recognizes is unknown. This CDR3 is built from 15 residues. Trimming removed 2 bases from V and 6 bases from J; junction bases left unmatched: 5. Germline V gene lookup returns CDR1 SGHRS and CDR2 YFSETQ. The record originates from a study of T cell responses to AZD1222 COVID-19 vaccine. For the study at large: Both about-4-week and about-12-week second-dose recipients were combined.

Study-level results: When two AZD1222 doses had been given, Spike-specific TCR breadth and depth rose.

Method: immunoSEQ multiplex PCR; TCRdb's copy keeps in-frame clones and lacks some. This sample has about 130,000 clones, with about nine tenths found just once. This clonotype originated in an adult in good health. The sample here was peripheral blood, taken on day 0 of AZD1222 vaccination. The rearrangement links TRBV5-1 to TRBJ1-2; 12 bases are shared with TRBD1. CDR3 sequence: CASSLGDRGRNGYTF. CDR3 DNA: TGCGCCAGCAGCTTAGGGGACAGGGGGCGGAATGGCTACACCTTC.